The sequence of this TCR beta chain was determined in a study of blood T cell repertoires in COVID-19. Study-wide background: Sites in the United States, Italy and Spain provided acute and convalescent COVID-19 samples.

V lost 5 bases and J lost 1, with 14 bases in between. The germline CDR1 and CDR2 sequences are MNHEY and SMNVEV (reference sequence). The CDR3 length is 15 residues. Assay: immunoSEQ multiplex PCR; the TCRdb copy retains only in-frame clones and omits some. The sample gives about 460,000 clones, more than 85% of which show up once; around 7.9% is in the top ten. Enrolled through a virtual design, the participants were between roughly 18 and 90 years of age and came from some 26 US areas. Two negative PCRs, clearance, or symptom resolution had been documented for recovered Cohort 3 donors. The chain carries TRBV27 and TRBJ1-1; TRBD1 might be the D (5 bases). Specimen: PBMCs or T cells enriched from blood (not recorded which). The TCR comes from an older woman who had recovered from COVID-19. The CDR3 DNA is TGTGCCAGCAGTCCGACCCGTGACAGGAACACTGAAGCTTTCTTT. This encodes CASSPTRDRNTEAFF.